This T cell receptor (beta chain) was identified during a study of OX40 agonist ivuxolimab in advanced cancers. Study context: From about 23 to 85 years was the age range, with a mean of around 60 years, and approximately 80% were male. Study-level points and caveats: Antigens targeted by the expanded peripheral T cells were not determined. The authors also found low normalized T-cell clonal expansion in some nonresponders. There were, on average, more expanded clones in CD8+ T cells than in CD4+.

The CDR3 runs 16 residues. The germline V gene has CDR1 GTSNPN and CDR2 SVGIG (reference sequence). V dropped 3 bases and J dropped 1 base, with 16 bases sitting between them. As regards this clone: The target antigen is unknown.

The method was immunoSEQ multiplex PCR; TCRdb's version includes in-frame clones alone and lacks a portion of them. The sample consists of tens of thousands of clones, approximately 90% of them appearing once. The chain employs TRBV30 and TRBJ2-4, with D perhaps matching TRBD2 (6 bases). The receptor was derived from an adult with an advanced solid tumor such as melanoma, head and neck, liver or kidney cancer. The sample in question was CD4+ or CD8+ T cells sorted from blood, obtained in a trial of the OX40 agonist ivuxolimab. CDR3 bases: TGTGCCTGGAGCGCCGGAGGGGCGGGGGCCAAAAACATTCAGTACTTC. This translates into CAWSAGGAGAKNIQYF.